Listed here is a single TCR beta chain. Antigen unknown. Germline V gives CDR1 LGHNT, CDR2 FRNRAP. The CDR3 consists of 17 residues. The ends lost 0 bases at V and 5 bases at J; junction bases unmatched: 6. This sample is part of a study of Ad26.COV2.S vaccination and SARS-CoV-2 variants. Profiled with immunoSEQ multiplex PCR; TCRdb holds only in-frame clones, not every one. There are 380,000 or so clones in the sample; roughly 91% occur only once, and approximately 4.5% lies in the top ten. The study, taken as a whole, reports: The authors reported substantial breadth in spike-specific CD8+ and CD4+ T cell responses after vaccination. Similar non-spike TCR breadth was seen in vaccine and placebo recipients.

The treatment denotes: over 15 received Ad26.COV2.S at low or high dose, single or two shots; 5 received placebo; per-sample allocation not given. Sampling was done on day 63 after the first vaccine or placebo injection. Here the sequenced sample was peripheral blood, taken in a trial of Ad26.COV2.S vaccine versus placebo. The genes are TRBV12-5 and TRBJ1-6, with 8 positions matching TRBD1. The TCR sequence derives from a person between 18 and 65 years old who received the Ad26.COV2.S COVID-19 vaccine or a placebo. CDR3 in DNA: TGTGCTAGTGGTTTGGTGGCAGGGGGCTTCCATAATTCACCCCTCCACTTT. Its translation: CASGLVAGGFHNSPLHF. Looking up the rest from reference TRBV12-5 and TRBJ1-6 gives the full variable domain: DARVTQTPRHKVTEMGQEVTMRCQPILGHNTVFWYRQTMMQGLELLAYFRNRAPLDDSGMPKDRFSAEMPDATLATLKIQPSEPRDSAVYFCASGLVAGGFHNSPLHFGNGTRLTVT.